Only a few counts were recorded for the clone carrying this T cell receptor beta chain. Its antigen is currently unknown. TCRdb called the reads again in MiXCR, with one record for every CDR3 protein. The sample has some 920,000 distinct CDR3 sequences; less than 40% are singletons. The data originate from a study of T cell repertoires in cytomegalovirus infection. Whole-study findings and limits: The cumulative frequency of public TCR beta families identified carriers of CMV plus the relevant HLA.

The receptor's source is a human donor in good health (CMV status not recorded). Some clones in this sample may be carry-over from other donors' samples. The input for sequencing was cultured CD8+ T cells from PBMCs, taken from culture after CMV antigen stimulation.

The CDR3 spells CASSDYDGPGVGSTEAFF. As DNA, the CDR3 is TGTGCCAGCAGTGACTACGACGGGCCTGGGGTAGGGAGCACTGAAGCTTTCTTT. The chain has TRBV6-6 and TRBJ1-1; D gene unclear. The CDR3 has 18 residues. V lost 5 bases and J 4 bases, leaving 26 bases between the germline ends. Germline V gene lookup returns CDR1 MNHNY and CDR2 SVGAGI (reference sequence).